This T cell receptor (beta chain) emerged from a study of T cell responses to AZD1222 COVID-19 vaccine. Study context: Second-dose timings of about 4 or about 12 weeks were pooled.

The method was immunoSEQ multiplex PCR; TCRdb's version includes in-frame clones alone and lacks a portion of them. The sample shows 100,000 to 150,000 clones, approximately 88% of them seen only once. Germline V lookup: CDR1 LGHNA, CDR2 YSLEER. The ends were cut back, 0 bases at V and 1 base at J, with 11 bases in the middle. The CDR3 sequence is 16 residues long. The study's findings and limits: Variant regions that are unmutated are reportedly the target of nearly half of spike-specific TCRs. Females outnumbered males among donors, who were mostly white British; clonal diversity was possibly underestimated. Seropositivity was recorded at baseline in only 6 or 7 AZD1222 recipients.

Of note for this clone: The antigen remains unidentified.

The origin of this receptor is an adult in good health. The sequences come from peripheral blood, collected on day 0 of AZD1222 vaccination. This chain joins TRBV4-3 and TRBJ2-3; D is uncertain. CDR3 DNA: TGCGCCAGCAGCCAAGACCATTACGGGCGCACAGATACGCAGTATTTT. Protein sequence: CASSQDHYGRTDTQYF.